The clone carrying this T cell receptor (beta chain) was detected only a few times. A clone one base away is much larger, so this may be a read error. This CDR3 has 14 amino acids. Adaptor-ligated barcode primers were used to amplify TRBV12-4/TRBJ1-2 clonotypes. TCRdb used MiXCR to reprocess the multiplex PCR reads, holding one entry per CDR3 protein. Of some 330 distinct CDR3 sequences in the sample, over 5% were seen once. The sequenced sample consisted of memory CD4+ T cells sorted from blood. Subset described: memory CD4+ T cells, CD4+CD45RO+CD25-. This chain uses TRBV12-3 or TRBV12-4 with TRBJ1-2; D gene ambiguous. This sequence originates from a female donor with breast cancer. The chain's CDR3 is CARSLIARNYGYTF. CDR3 coding DNA: TGTGCCCGCAGTTTGATCGCCAGAAACTATGGCTACACCTTC.